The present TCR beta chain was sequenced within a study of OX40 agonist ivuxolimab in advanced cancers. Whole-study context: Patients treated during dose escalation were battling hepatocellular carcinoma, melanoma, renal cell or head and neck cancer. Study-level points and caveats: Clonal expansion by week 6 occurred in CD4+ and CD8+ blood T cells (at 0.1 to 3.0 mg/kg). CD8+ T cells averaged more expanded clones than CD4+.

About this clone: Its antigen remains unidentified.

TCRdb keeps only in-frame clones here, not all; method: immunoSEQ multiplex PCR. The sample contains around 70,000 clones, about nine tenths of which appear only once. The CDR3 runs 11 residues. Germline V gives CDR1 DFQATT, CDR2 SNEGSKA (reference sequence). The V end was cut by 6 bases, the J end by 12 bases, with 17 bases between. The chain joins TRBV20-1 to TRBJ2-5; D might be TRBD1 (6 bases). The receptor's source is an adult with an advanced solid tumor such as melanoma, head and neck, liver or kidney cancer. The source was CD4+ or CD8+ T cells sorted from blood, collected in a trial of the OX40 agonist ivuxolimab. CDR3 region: CSAGAGANKYF. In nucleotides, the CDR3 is TGCAGTGCCGGCGCAGGGGCAAATAAGTACTTC.